These 16 T cell receptor beta chains originate from one sample sequenced in a study of beta chain features in type 1 diabetes. The isolated RNA, all of it, was reverse transcribed, so expressed TCRB transcripts were what got sequenced. TCRdb keeps only in-frame clones here, not all; method: immunoSEQ multiplex PCR. The table lists about 410,000 clones, approximately 15% of them singletons. Sequencing was performed on naive CD4+ T cells from blood. These receptors were obtained from a man aged 30 to 45 in good health.

The chain links TRBV7-2 to TRBJ2-7; TRBD2 matches 8 bases. Trimming cost V 6 bases and J 6 bases; bases outside gene matches: 7. Per the germline V gene, CDR1 is SGHTA and CDR2 is FQGNSA. CDR3 size: 13 residues. The CDR3 region is CASSSSGGFEQYF. The CDR3 DNA reads TGTGCCAGCAGTTCGAGCGGGGGATTCGAGCAGTACTTC.

V is TRBV5-1 and J is TRBJ1-6; D not resolved. This CDR3 region has 14 residues. V was trimmed by 0 bases and J by 6 bases, leaving 7 bases between them. The germline V gene encodes CDR1 SGHRS and CDR2 YFSETQ. CDR3 sequence (DNA): TGCGCCAGCAGCTTGGGACATCCTAATTCACCCCTCCACTTT. It encodes CASSLGHPNSPLHF.

V usage is TRBV7-9 and J usage is TRBJ2-1; 8 positions match TRBD2. The CDR3 is 16 residues long. Trimming removed 1 base from V and 4 bases from J; junction bases left unmatched: 6. Per the germline V gene, CDR1 is SEHNR and CDR2 is FQNEAQ (reference sequence). The DNA of the CDR3 is TGTGCCAGCAGCTTAGTATCCGCGGGGGGTTACAATGAGCAGTTCTTC. It translates to CASSLVSAGGYNEQFF.

As concerns this clone: This sample also contains other DNA sequences that code for the same CDR3. The gene calls are TRBV9 and TRBJ2-1; possibly TRBD1 for D (6 bases). The CDR3 totals 15 residues. The V gene lost 3 bases and the J gene lost 4 bases, with 14 bases spanning the gap. Germline CDR1 and CDR2: SGDLS and YYNGEE. The CDR3 reads CASSAGVGSYNEQFF. The DNA for the CDR3 is TGTGCCAGCAGCGCAGGGGTCGGATCGTACAATGAGCAGTTCTTC.

This clone was seen a few times. V and J are TRBV14 and TRBJ2-5, with a possible D match to TRBD2 (6 bases). V gave up 2 bases and J gave up 5 bases, with 9 bases separating them. CDR1 SGHDN and CDR2 FVKESK come from the germline V gene. The CDR3 runs to 13 residues. Here the CDR3 DNA reads TGTGCCAGCAGCCAACTGGGGAGGGAGACCCAGTACTTC. Translated, it gives CASSQLGRETQYF. Full variable domain (rest looked up from reference TRBV14 and TRBJ2-5): EAGVTQFPSHSVIEKGQTVTLRCDPISGHDNLYWYRRVMGKEIKFLLHFVKESKQDESGMPNNRFLAERTGGTYSTLKVQPAELEDSGVYFCASSQLGRETQYFGPGTRLLVL.

This clone was recorded a few times. The rearrangement uses TRBV2 and TRBJ1-3; 8 nucleotides align to TRBD1. Germline CDR1 and CDR2: SNHLY and FYNNEI. This CDR3 comprises 15 residues. V shed 7 bases and J 2 bases; nucleotides not matched to a gene: 7. The CDR3 loop is CASTGQGMTGNTIYF. The CDR3 DNA reads TGTGCCAGCACTGGACAGGGAATGACTGGAAACACCATATATTTT.

This clone was observed a handful of times. The chain links TRBV23-1 to TRBJ2-1; TRBD1 might be the D (6 bases). TRBV23-1 is marked as an open reading frame, function uncertain. The CDR3 extends over 14 amino acids. The V end was cut by 4 bases, the J end by 4 bases, with 11 bases between. For the CDR3, the DNA is TGCGCCAGCAGTCCGGGACACTATTACAATGAGCAGTTCTTC. This translates into CASSPGHYYNEQFF.

This clone was counted a few times. The J gene is TRBJ2-1, the V gene TRBV29-1; 9 bases are shared with TRBD2. Germline CDR1 SQVTM, CDR2 ANQGSEA. Unmatched junction bases numbered 3, after V lost 6 bases and J lost 0 bases. The CDR3 contains 14 residues. The CDR3 bases are TGCAGCGTCCTTAGCGGGAGCTCCTACAATGAGCAGTTCTTC. Translating gives CSVLSGSSYNEQFF.

The J gene is TRBJ1-2, the V gene TRBV9; the D is unclear. In germline, CDR1 is SGDLS, CDR2 YYNGEE. CDR3 length: 14 amino acids. Trimming pared 4 bases from V and 7 bases from J, leaving 17 bases between. The CDR3 protein is CASSPRWPAFGYTF. CDR3 in DNA: TGTGCCAGCAGCCCGCGGTGGCCGGCATTTGGCTACACCTTC.

This clone has a handful of counts. The chain carries TRBV7-2 and TRBJ1-6; 8 nucleotides align to TRBD1. Germline V gene data show CDR1 as SGHTA and CDR2 as FQGNSA. Trimming cost V 0 bases and J 7 bases; bases outside gene matches: 5. The CDR3 covers 16 residues. The CDR3 DNA follows: TGTGCCAGCAGCTTAGCTCCGACAGGGGCGAATTCACCCCTCCACTTT. It specifies CASSLAPTGANSPLHF.

The rearrangement uses TRBV25-1 and TRBJ1-1; D is unclear. Trimming cost V 1 base and J 8 bases, with 8 bases left between them. This CDR3 spans 12 amino acids. Germline assignment: CDR1 MGHDK and CDR2 SYGVNS. DNA for the CDR3: TGTGCCAGCAGTGAATTCAAGGGAGAAGCTTTCTTT. Translating it yields CASSEFKGEAFF.

CDR3 loop: CASSQVLGLASAGELFF. DNA of the CDR3: TGTGCCAGCAGCCAAGTGCTGGGACTAGCGAGCGCCGGGGAGCTGTTTTTT. This chain links TRBV14 with TRBJ2-2, with TRBD2 identical over 10 bases. The CDR3 runs 17 residues. From germline, CDR1 is SGHDN and CDR2 FVKESK. The ends lost 1 base at V and 6 bases at J; junction bases unmatched: 8. Drawing the rest from reference TRBV14 and TRBJ2-2, the complete variable domain is EAGVTQFPSHSVIEKGQTVTLRCDPISGHDNLYWYRRVMGKEIKFLLHFVKESKQDESGMPNNRFLAERTGGTYSTLKVQPAELEDSGVYFCASSQVLGLASAGELFFGEGSRLTVL.

The table lists this clone with a few counts. Its ends do not fully match the called genes, so a read error is possible. This chain uses TRBV7-9 with TRBJ1-2, with D unclear. Germline V gene data show CDR1 as SEHNR and CDR2 as FQNEAQ (reference sequence). The CDR3 has 13 amino acids. CDR3: CASSPTPKYGYTF. The CDR3 DNA reads TGTGCCAGCAGCCCGACCCCTAAGTATGGCTACACCTTC.

Only a few counts were recorded for this clone. The chain recombines TRBV13 with TRBJ2-7; possibly TRBD1 for D (5 bases). V shed 6 bases and J shed 5 bases, with 17 bases lying between them. The CDR3 loop spans 14 amino acids. Germline V CDR1 and CDR2: PRHDT, FYEKMQ (reference sequence). The CDR3 DNA sequence: TGTGCCAGCAGGAGGTCTGGGGCGGCCCACGAGCAGTACTTC. Translating gives CASRRSGAAHEQYF. The whole variable domain, filled in from reference TRBV13 and TRBJ2-7, reads AAGVIQSPRHLIKEKRETATLKCYPIPRHDTVYWYQQGPGQDPQFLISFYEKMQSDKGSIPDRFSAQQFSDYHSELNMSSLELGDSALYFCASRRSGAAHEQYFGPGTRLTVT.

The rearrangement uses TRBV5-8 and TRBJ2-5, with no clear D. Germline CDR1 and CDR2: SGHTS and YDEGEE. V was shortened by 4 bases and J by 4 bases, with 11 bases between the two germline ends. The CDR3 runs to 13 residues. The CDR3 reads CASSRMTTETQYF. The DNA for the CDR3 is TGTGCCAGCAGCCGAATGACAACAGAGACCCAGTACTTC.

This clone appeared a few times. The gene calls are TRBV11-2 and TRBJ2-3; a weak D match, TRBD1 (6 bases). Trimming took off 2 bases at V and 7 bases at J, with 10 bases between the two ends. Per the germline V gene, CDR1 is SGHAT and CDR2 is FQNNGV. The CDR3 covers 13 residues. The CDR3 region has the DNA TGTGCCAGCAGCTTACCTGGACAGCATACGCAGTATTTT. It codes for CASSLPGQHTQYF.